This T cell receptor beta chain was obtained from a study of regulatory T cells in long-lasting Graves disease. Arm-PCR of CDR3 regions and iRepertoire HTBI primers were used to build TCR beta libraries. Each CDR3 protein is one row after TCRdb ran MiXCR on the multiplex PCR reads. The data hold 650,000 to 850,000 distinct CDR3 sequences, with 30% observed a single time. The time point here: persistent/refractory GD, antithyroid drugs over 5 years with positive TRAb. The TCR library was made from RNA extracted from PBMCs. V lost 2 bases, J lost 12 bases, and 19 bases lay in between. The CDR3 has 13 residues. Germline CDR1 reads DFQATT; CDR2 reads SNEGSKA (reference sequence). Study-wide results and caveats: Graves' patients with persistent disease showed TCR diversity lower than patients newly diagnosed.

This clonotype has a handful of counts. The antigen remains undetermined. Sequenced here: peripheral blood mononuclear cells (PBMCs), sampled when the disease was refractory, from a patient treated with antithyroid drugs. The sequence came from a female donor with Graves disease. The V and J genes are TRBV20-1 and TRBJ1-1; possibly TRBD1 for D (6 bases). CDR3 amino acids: CSARSASGGGTFF. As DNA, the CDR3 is TGCAGTGCTAGATCGGCCTCGGGGGGCGGGACTTTCTTT.